This is a list of T cell receptor beta chains from one sample in a study of T cell responses to AZD1222 COVID-19 vaccine. Generated by immunoSEQ multiplex PCR, the TCRdb table keeps only in-frame clones and is missing some. The table lists under 150,000 clones, about 87% of them singletons. Specimen: peripheral blood, collected 28 days after the second AZD1222 dose. These receptors came from an adult who received the AZD1222 COVID-19 vaccine. Both conserved end residues are part of each CDR3. The D gene is left open where the match is weak. Not all rows give a size; the values are once, few, many and, for expanded clones, a class.

d_call j_call v_call clone_size cdr3_nt cdr3_aa
TRBD2 TRBJ2-3 TRBV9 . TGTGCCAGCAGCTTTCGGGCTAGCGGGGGCACAGATACGCAGTATTTT CASSFRASGGTDTQYF
. TRBJ2-6 TRBV6-4 . TGTGCCAGCTCTGCCCAGGGCCTCTCTGGGGCCAACGTCCTGACTTTC CASSAQGLSGANVLTF
TRBD1 TRBJ1-2 TRBV7-3 few TGTGCCAGCAGCTTAGTCCGGGGACAGGGATTTGGCTACACCTTC CASSLVRGQGFGYTF
. TRBJ2-3 TRBV14 . TGTGCCAGCAGCCAAGCTATGCCGGGAGAAACAGATACGCAGTATTTT CASSQAMPGETDTQYF
TRBD1 TRBJ1-5 TRBV28 . TGTGCCAGCAAAACAGGGGGTTCCAATCAGCCCCAGCATTTT CASKTGGSNQPQHF
. TRBJ1-1 TRBV18 . TGTGCCAGCTCACCATCCTGGACGGCGAACACTGAAGCTTTCTTT CASSPSWTANTEAFF
. TRBJ2-7 TRBV10-2 few TGCGCCAGCAGTGAGTCGGATAAGGGGCTCTACGAGCAGTACTTC CASSESDKGLYEQYF
. TRBJ2-3 TRBV25-1 . TGTGCCAGCAGTGCGCACGTGACAGATACGCAGTATTTT CASSAHVTDTQYF
. TRBJ2-1 TRBV27 . TGTGCCAGCAGTCTAGGGGGACTGTACAATGAGCAGTTCTTC CASSLGGLYNEQFF
. TRBJ1-2 TRBV28 . TGTGCCAGCACCCTCAATCCCGGGGGTGGAAGTGGCTACACCTTC CASTLNPGGGSGYTF
TRBD1 TRBJ1-1 TRBV4-3 . TGCGCCAGCAGCCAAGATCCAGGGGGCCTAAACACTGAAGCTTTCTTT CASSQDPGGLNTEAFF
. TRBJ1-1 TRBV7-8 . TGTGCCAGCAACAAAGAAGGACGGAACACTGAAGCTTTCTTT CASNKEGRNTEAFF
TRBD1 TRBJ2-1 TRBV20-1 . TGCAGTGCTAGTGGGCCCGGTTGGACAGGGGGCCTCAATGAGCAGTTCTTC CSASGPGWTGGLNEQFF
. TRBJ1-5 TRBV5-8 . TGTGCCAGCAGCTTGGCCGCGGCCACCAATCAGCCCCAGCATTTT CASSLAAATNQPQHF
. TRBJ2-7 TRBV6-1 . TGTGCCAGCAGTGAACACCTCGCCTATGTGGAGCAGTACTTC CASSEHLAYVEQYF
. TRBJ2-5 TRBV5-6 . TGTGCCAGCAGCTCAAGACGGGGCTCCTGGGAGACCCAGTACTTC CASSSRRGSWETQYF
TRBD1 TRBJ1-2 TRBV27 . TGTGCCAGCAGTAGACAGGGGCAGGGCTACACCTTC CASSRQGQGYTF
. TRBJ1-5 TRBV7-8 . TGTGCCAGCAGCTTAAGGGCAGGGGCGGCTGGGGGGCAGCCCCAGCATTTT CASSLRAGAAGGQPQHF
. TRBJ2-5 TRBV5-1 . TGCGCCAGCTACCGTACTCAGGAGACCCAGTACTTC CASYRTQETQYF
TRBD1 TRBJ1-5 TRBV5-8 . TGTGCCAGCAGCCGCCAATTCTCCGACAGGGATGGCAGCCAGCATTTT CASSRQFSDRDGSQHF
TRBD2 TRBJ2-3 TRBV6-5 . TGTGCCGGAAGACTAGCGGCTACAGATACGCAGTATTTT CAGRLAATDTQYF
TRBD1 TRBJ2-2 TRBV7-6 . TGTGCCAGCAGCTTAAGTCAGGGGGACACCGGGGAGCTGTTTTTT CASSLSQGDTGELFF